This TCR beta chain derives from a study of CD8 T cell repertoires and HIV-1 epitope variants. Trimming cost V 0 bases and J 2 bases, with 13 bases left between them. The CDR3 is made up of 16 amino acids. Germline loops: CDR1 MGHRA, CDR2 YSYEKL. Repertoires were generated with immunoSEQ multiplex PCR, while TCRdb's copy carries only in-frame clones and drops some. The repertoire holds about 90,000 clones, with roughly four fifths as singletons. V usage is TRBV4-1 and J usage is TRBJ1-2, with a tentative D call TRBD1 (6 bases). This clonotype was obtained from a male donor with HIV. Input material: uncultured baseline CD8+ T cells from peripheral blood mononuclear cells (PBMCs). CDR3 nucleotides: TGCGCCAGCAGCCAAGATGTATCAGGGGCGAACTATGGCTACACCTTC. Its translation: CASSQDVSGANYGYTF.